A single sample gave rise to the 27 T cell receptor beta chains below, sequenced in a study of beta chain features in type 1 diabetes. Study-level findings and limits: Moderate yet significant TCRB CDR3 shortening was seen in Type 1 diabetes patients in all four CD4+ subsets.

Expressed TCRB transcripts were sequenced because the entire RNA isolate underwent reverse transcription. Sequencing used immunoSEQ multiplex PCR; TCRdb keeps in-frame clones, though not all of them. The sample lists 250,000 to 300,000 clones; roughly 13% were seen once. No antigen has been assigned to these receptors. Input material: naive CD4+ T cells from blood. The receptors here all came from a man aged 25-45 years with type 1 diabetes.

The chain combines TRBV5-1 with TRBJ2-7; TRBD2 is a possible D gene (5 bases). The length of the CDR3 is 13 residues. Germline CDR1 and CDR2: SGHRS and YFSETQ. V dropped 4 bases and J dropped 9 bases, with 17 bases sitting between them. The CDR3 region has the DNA TGCGCCAGCAGCCCCGGACTGCCCGATGCGCAGTACTTC. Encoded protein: CASSPGLPDAQYF. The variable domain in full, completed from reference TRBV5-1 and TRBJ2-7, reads KAGVTQTPRYLIKTRGQQVTLSCSPISGHRSVSWYQQTPGQGLQFLFEYFSETQRNKGNFPGRFSGRQFSNSRSEMNVSTLELGDSALYLCASSPGLPDAQYFGPGTRLTVT.

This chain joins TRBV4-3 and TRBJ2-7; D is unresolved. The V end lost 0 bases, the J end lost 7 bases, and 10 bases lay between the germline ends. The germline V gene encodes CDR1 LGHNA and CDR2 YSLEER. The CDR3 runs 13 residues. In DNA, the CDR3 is TGCGCCAGCAGCCAAGAGAGGTATTCGGAGCAGTACTTC. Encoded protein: CASSQERYSEQYF.

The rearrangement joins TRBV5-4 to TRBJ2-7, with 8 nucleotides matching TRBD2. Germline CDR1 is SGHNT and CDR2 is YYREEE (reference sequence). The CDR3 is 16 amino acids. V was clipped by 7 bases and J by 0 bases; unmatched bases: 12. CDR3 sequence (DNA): TGTGCCAGCGGCTCGGGAGGGCTCTCAAGCTCCTACGAGCAGTACTTC. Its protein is CASGSGGLSSSYEQYF.

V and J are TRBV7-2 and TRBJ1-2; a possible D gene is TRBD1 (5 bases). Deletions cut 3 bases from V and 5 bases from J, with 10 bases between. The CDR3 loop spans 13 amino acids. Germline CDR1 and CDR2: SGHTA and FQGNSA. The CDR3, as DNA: TGTGCCAGCAGCTTTCCAGGGTCTTATGGCTACACCTTC. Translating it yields CASSFPGSYGYTF.

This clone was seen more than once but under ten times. Written as DNA, the CDR3 is TGTGCCAGCAGCTTACTGGGACTAGCGGGATACAATGAGCAGTTCTTC. Protein: CASSLLGLAGYNEQFF. V and J are TRBV11-2 and TRBJ2-1; 13 nucleotides line up with TRBD2. V trimming: 2 bases; J trimming: 4 bases; junction bases outside the gene matches: 2. Looked up from germline, CDR1 is SGHAT and CDR2 is FQNNGV. This CDR3 comprises 16 residues.

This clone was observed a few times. The CDR3, as DNA: TGTGCCAGTAGTATCGCAGGGAACTCCTACGAGCAGTACTTC. Translation gives CASSIAGNSYEQYF. The rearrangement joins TRBV19 to TRBJ2-7, with D possibly matching TRBD1 (5 bases). The V end was cut by 3 bases, the J end by 0 bases, with 9 bases between. The CDR3 is made up of 14 amino acids. Germline V gene sequence: CDR1 LNHDA, CDR2 SQIVND (reference sequence).

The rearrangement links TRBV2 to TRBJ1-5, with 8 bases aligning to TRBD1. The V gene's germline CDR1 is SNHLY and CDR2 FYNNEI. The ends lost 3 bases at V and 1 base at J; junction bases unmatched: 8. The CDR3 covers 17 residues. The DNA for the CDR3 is TGTGCCAGCAGTGAGATCCAGGGGGCAAAGAGCAATCAGCCCCAGCATTTT. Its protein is CASSEIQGAKSNQPQHF.

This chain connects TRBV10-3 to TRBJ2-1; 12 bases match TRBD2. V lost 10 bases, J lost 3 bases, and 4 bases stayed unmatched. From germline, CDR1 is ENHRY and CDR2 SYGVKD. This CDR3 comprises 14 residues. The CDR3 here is CATQTSGSYNEQFF. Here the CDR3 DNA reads TGTGCCACCCAGACTAGCGGGAGCTACAATGAGCAGTTCTTC.

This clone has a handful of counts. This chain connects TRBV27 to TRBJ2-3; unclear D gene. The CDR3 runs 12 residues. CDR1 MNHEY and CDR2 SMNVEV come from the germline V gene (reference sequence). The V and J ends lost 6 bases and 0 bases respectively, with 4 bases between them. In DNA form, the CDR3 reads TGTGCCAGCAGACTGAGCACAGATACGCAGTATTTT. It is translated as CASRLSTDTQYF.

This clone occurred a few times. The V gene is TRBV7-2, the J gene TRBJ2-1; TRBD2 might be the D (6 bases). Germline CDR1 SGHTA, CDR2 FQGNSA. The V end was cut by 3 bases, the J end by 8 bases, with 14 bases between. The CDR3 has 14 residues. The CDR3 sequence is CASSFGGSLDEQFF. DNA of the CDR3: TGTGCCAGCAGCTTTGGAGGGTCTCTCGATGAGCAGTTCTTC.

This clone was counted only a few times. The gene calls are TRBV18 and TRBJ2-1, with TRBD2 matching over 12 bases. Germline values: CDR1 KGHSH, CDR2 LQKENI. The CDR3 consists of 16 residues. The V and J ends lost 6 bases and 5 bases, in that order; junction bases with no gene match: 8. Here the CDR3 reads CASSINGLAGNNEQFF. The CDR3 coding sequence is TGTGCCAGCTCTATCAACGGACTAGCGGGAAACAATGAGCAGTTCTTC.

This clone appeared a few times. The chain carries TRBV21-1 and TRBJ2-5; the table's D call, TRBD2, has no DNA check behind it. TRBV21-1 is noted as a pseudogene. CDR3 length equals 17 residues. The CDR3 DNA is TGTGCCAGCAGCGGGAGGGACTCCCAAACTATACAAGAGACCCAGTACTTC. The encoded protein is CASSGRDSQTIQETQYF.

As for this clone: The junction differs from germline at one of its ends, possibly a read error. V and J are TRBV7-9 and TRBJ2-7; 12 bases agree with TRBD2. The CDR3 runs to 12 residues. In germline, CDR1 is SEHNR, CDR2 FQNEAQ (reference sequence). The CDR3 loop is CASSTSGLAGIF. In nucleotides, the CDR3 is TGTGCCAGCAGCACCTCCGGACTAGCGGGGATCTTC.

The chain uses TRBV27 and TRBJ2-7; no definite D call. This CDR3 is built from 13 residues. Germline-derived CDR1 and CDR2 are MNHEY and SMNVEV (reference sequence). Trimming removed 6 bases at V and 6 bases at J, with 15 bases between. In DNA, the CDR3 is TGTGCCAGCAGGGTCTATCAAAGAGGCGAGCAGTACTTC. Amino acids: CASRVYQRGEQYF.

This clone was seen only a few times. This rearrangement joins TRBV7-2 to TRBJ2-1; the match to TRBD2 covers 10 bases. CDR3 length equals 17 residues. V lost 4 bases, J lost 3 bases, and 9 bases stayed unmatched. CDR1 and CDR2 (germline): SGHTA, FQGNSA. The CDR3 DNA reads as TGTGCCAGCAGCTCCTCCCGCAGCGGGAGGGTCTACAATGAGCAGTTCTTC. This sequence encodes CASSSSRSGRVYNEQFF.

The CDR3 protein is CASSKPGQSYEQYF. The CDR3 region has the DNA TGTGCCAGTAGTAAGCCGGGACAGTCCTACGAGCAGTACTTC. The J gene is TRBJ2-7, the V gene TRBV19, with 7 nucleotides matching TRBD1. Trimming at V came to 4 bases and at J to 1 base, leaving 4 bases not matched to a gene. The V gene's germline CDR1 is LNHDA and CDR2 SQIVND (reference sequence). The length of the CDR3 is 14 residues.

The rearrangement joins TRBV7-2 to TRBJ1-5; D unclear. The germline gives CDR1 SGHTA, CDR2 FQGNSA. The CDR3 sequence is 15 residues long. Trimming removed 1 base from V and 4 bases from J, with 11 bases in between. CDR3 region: CASSLVPGPNQPQHF. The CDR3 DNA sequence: TGTGCCAGCAGCTTAGTTCCAGGCCCAAATCAGCCCCAGCATTTT.

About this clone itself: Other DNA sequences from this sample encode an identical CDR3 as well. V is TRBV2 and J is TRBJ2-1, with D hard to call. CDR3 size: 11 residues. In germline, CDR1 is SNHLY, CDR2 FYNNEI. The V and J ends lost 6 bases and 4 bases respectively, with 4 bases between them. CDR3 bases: TGTGCCAGCAGGGAGTACAATGAGCAGTTCTTC. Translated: CASREYNEQFF.

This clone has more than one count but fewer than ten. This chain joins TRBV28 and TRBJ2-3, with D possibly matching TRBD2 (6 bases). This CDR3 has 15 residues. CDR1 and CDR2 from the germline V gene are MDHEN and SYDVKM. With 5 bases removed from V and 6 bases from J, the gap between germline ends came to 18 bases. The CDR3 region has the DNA TGTGCCAGCAGTCGACGACTCGGGGGTACCGATACGCAGTATTTT. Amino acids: CASSRRLGGTDTQYF.

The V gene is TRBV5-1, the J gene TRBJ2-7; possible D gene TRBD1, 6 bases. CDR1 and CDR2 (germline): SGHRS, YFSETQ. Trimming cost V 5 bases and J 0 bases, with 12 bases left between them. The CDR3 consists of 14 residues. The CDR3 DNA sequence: TGCGCCAGCAGGTTTAGGGACACCTCCTACGAGCAGTACTTC. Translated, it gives CASRFRDTSYEQYF.

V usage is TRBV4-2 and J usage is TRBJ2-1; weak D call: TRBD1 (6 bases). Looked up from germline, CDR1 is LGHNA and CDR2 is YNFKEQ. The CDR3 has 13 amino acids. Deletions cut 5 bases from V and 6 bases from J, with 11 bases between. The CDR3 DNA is TGTGCCAGCAGCGACTTACAGGGCAATGAGCAGTTCTTC. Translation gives CASSDLQGNEQFF.

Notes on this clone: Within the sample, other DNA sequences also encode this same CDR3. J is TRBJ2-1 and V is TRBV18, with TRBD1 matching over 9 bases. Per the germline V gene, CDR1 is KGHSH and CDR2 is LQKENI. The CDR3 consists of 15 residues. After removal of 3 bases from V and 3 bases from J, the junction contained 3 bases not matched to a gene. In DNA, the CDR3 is TGTGCCAGCTCACCGGGACAGGGAGACTACAATGAGCAGTTCTTC. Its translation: CASSPGQGDYNEQFF.

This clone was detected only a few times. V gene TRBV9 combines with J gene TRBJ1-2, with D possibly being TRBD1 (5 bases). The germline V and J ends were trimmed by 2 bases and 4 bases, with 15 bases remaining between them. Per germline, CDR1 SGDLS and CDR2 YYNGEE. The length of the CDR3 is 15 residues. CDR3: CASSVESMGGYGYTF. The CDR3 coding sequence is TGTGCCAGCAGCGTCGAAAGCATGGGGGGCTATGGCTACACCTTC.

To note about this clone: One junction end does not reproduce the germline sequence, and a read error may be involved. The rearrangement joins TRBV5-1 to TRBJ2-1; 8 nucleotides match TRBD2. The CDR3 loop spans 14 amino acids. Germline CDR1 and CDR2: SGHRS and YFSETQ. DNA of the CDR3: TGCGCCAGCCAAAATAGCGGGGACTACATTGAGCAGTTCTTC. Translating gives CASQNSGDYIEQFF.

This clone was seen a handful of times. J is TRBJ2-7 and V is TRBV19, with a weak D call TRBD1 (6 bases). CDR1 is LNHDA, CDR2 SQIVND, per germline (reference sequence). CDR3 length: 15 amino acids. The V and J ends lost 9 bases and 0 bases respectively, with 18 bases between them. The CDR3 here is CASHNLRDTSYEQYF. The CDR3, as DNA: TGTGCCAGCCACAACCTTAGGGACACCTCCTACGAGCAGTACTTC.

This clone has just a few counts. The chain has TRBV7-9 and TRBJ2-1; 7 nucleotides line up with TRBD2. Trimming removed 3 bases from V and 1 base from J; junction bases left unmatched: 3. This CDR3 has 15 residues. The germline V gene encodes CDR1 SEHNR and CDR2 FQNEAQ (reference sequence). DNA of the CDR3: TGTGCCAGCAGCTTTGCTAGCGGTTCCTACAATGAGCAGTTCTTC. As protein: CASSFASGSYNEQFF.

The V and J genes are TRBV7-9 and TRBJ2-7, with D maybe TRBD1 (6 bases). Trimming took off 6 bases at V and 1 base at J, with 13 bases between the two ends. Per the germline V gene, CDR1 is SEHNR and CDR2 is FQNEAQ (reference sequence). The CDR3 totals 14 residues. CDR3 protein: CASSPGARSYEQYF. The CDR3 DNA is TGTGCCAGCAGTCCAGGGGCCCGATCCTACGAGCAGTACTTC.